What follows are 26 T cell receptor beta chains derived from one specimen sequenced in a study of shared clonotypes between healthy human individuals. Generated by immunoSEQ multiplex PCR, the TCRdb table keeps only in-frame clones and is missing some. The repertoire has 490,000 or so clones, around 79% of them found once; the top ten carry approximately 12%. The sequenced sample was PBMCs. Source of these receptors: a woman in her forties in good health. Some clones in this sample may be carry-over from other donors' samples.

The V call is TRBV7-9, the J call TRBJ2-1; 10 positions match TRBD1. The CDR3 length is 16 residues. The germline V gene encodes CDR1 SEHNR and CDR2 FQNEAQ (reference sequence). The V gene end was trimmed by 4 bases and the J gene end by 4 bases; junction bases not matched to a gene: 7. The CDR3 bases are TGTGCCAGCAGCTCCCCCCCGGGACAGGGGTACAATGAGCAGTTCTTC. It codes for CASSSPPGQGYNEQFF.

The V and J genes are TRBV7-2 and TRBJ1-3; D call uncertain. The ends were cut back, 4 bases at V and 3 bases at J, with 22 bases in the middle. This CDR3 contains 18 residues. The germline V gene encodes CDR1 SGHTA and CDR2 FQGNSA. CDR3 residues: CASSYSPAGKSGGNTIYF. The CDR3 coding sequence is TGTGCCAGCAGCTACAGCCCTGCGGGGAAATCCGGTGGAAACACCATATATTTT.

CDR3 in amino acids: CASSRNRGVANEKLFF. CDR3 in DNA: TGTGCCAGCAGCCGTAATAGGGGGGTGGCTAATGAAAAACTGTTTTTT. This rearrangement joins TRBV7-2 to TRBJ1-4; D is possibly TRBD1 (6 bases). CDR1 and CDR2 from the germline V gene are SGHTA and FQGNSA. There are 16 residues in the CDR3. The ends were cut back, 5 bases at V and 3 bases at J, with 16 bases in the middle.

CDR3 protein: CASSLDRDSYEQYF. The CDR3 nucleotides are TGTGCCAGCAGCTTAGACAGAGACTCCTACGAGCAGTACTTC. This rearrangement joins TRBV7-3 to TRBJ2-7, with D possibly TRBD1 on 5 matching bases. Trimming cost V 2 bases and J 0 bases, with 8 bases left between them. CDR1 and CDR2 (germline): SGHTA, FQGTGA. The CDR3 is 14 amino acids.

The chain joins TRBV9 to TRBJ2-3; D remains unclear. V was shortened by 5 bases and J by 3 bases, with 10 bases between the two germline ends. CDR3 length: 13 amino acids. The germline V gene encodes CDR1 SGDLS and CDR2 YYNGEE. CDR3 nucleotides: TGTGCCAGCAGTGCCTTTTTAACAGATACGCAGTATTTT. The encoded protein is CASSAFLTDTQYF.

The sample holds a few counts of this clone. The gene calls are TRBV7-3 and TRBJ2-1; D may be TRBD1 or TRBD2 (6 bases each). The germline CDR1 and CDR2 sequences are SGHTA and FQGTGA. Trimming shortened V by 2 bases and J by 8 bases, and 16 bases separated the two germline ends. The CDR3 runs to 15 residues. The CDR3 bases are TGTGCCAGCAGCTTAGAGGGGGGTGGTCCCTATGAGCAGTTCTTC. Protein sequence: CASSLEGGGPYEQFF.

V is TRBV5-1 and J is TRBJ2-3; 13 nucleotides line up with TRBD2. The CDR3 contains 15 residues. The V gene's germline CDR1 is SGHRS and CDR2 YFSETQ. The V and J ends lost 9 bases and 3 bases, in that order; junction bases with no gene match: 7. CDR3 DNA: TGCGCCACCCGGACTAGCGGGAGTGAGACAGATACGCAGTATTTT. Residues: CATRTSGSETDTQYF.

The chain couples TRBV29-1 to TRBJ2-3; 9 bases agree with TRBD1. J gave up 7 bases and V 1 base, and 9 bases lay outside the gene matches. The germline CDR1 and CDR2 sequences are SQVTM and ANQGSEA. The CDR3 consists of 15 residues. CDR3 sequence reads: CSVEGEGQGRNTQYF. CDR3 bases: TGCAGCGTTGAAGGAGAGGGACAGGGTCGAAATACGCAGTATTTT.

With regard to this clone: A much more abundant neighbour one base away suggests this may be a read error. Other nucleotide sequences in the sample specify the same CDR3. V is TRBV28 and J is TRBJ2-7, with unresolved D. Between the trimmed V and J ends, which lost 4 bases and 0 bases, there was a span of 1 base. This CDR3 comprises 11 residues. Per the germline V gene, CDR1 is MDHEN and CDR2 is SYDVKM. The CDR3 DNA sequence: TGTGCCAGCAGTTACTCCTACGAGCAGTACTTC. Amino acid sequence: CASSYSYEQYF.

V and J are TRBV30 and TRBJ2-3, with D possibly matching TRBD1 (6 bases). The CDR3 consists of 13 residues. The V end lost 8 bases, the J end lost 3 bases, and 15 bases lay between the germline ends. The germline gives CDR1 GTSNPN, CDR2 SVGIG (reference sequence). The CDR3 nucleotides are TGTGCCCGCGACGAGGGGGAGACAGATACGCAGTATTTT. Translated, it gives CARDEGETDTQYF.

The V call is TRBV10-3, the J call TRBJ2-1; no clear D gene. This CDR3 has 12 residues. The germline V and J ends were trimmed by 2 bases and 5 bases, with 4 bases remaining between them. Looked up from germline, CDR1 is ENHRY and CDR2 is SYGVKD. CDR3 protein: CAISETNNEQFF. In nucleotides, the CDR3 is TGTGCCATCAGTGAGACGAACAATGAGCAGTTCTTC.

The table lists this clone with a count of one. V usage is TRBV27 and J usage is TRBJ1-2; perhaps TRBD1 as D (6 bases). V lost 1 base, J lost 4 bases, and 13 bases lay in between. This CDR3 contains 15 residues. Germline V gene lookup returns CDR1 MNHEY and CDR2 SMNVEV (reference sequence). In nucleotides, the CDR3 is TGTGCCAGCAGTTTATTCGGGGGCTCGGGCTATGGCTACACCTTC. Translating gives CASSLFGGSGYGYTF.

The chain recombines TRBV5-1 with TRBJ2-6; D possibly corresponds to TRBD2 (5 bases). This CDR3 contains 16 residues. The V end was cut by 0 bases, the J end by 0 bases, with 7 bases between. Looked up from germline, CDR1 is SGHRS and CDR2 is YFSETQ. CDR3 DNA sequence: TGCGCCAGCAGCTTGGGTGAGGGCTCTGGGGCCAACGTCCTGACTTTC. As protein: CASSLGEGSGANVLTF.

The gene calls are TRBV27 and TRBJ1-1; maybe TRBD1 (5 bases). V lost 2 bases and J 3 bases, leaving 16 bases between the germline ends. CDR3 length: 16 amino acids. CDR1 MNHEY and CDR2 SMNVEV come from the germline V gene (reference sequence). The CDR3 DNA sequence: TGTGCCAGCAGTTTAGGGGGATTGACTTGGGACACTGAAGCTTTCTTT. Protein product: CASSLGGLTWDTEAFF.

V gene TRBV29-1 combines with J gene TRBJ1-5; possible D gene TRBD1, 5 bases. Germline V gene sequence: CDR1 SQVTM, CDR2 ANQGSEA. The CDR3 runs 15 residues. With 6 bases removed from V and 0 bases from J, the gap between germline ends came to 15 bases. The CDR3 nucleotides read TGCAGCGTGGTGGTGGGGGGGTATAGCAATCAGCCCCAGCATTTT. Amino acid sequence: CSVVVGGYSNQPQHF. Combining the CDR3 with reference TRBV29-1 and TRBJ1-5 gives the whole variable domain SAVISQKPSRDICQRGTSLTIQCQVDSQVTMMFWYRQQPGQSLTLIATANQGSEATYESGFVIDKFPISRPNLTFSTLTVSNMSPEDSSIYLCSVVVGGYSNQPQHFGDGTRLSIL.

The chain combines TRBV5-1 with TRBJ2-3; D is perhaps TRBD2 (6 bases). Germline assignment: CDR1 SGHRS and CDR2 YFSETQ. V was clipped by 5 bases and J by 4 bases, with 11 bases between them. The CDR3 length is 13 residues. The CDR3 coding sequence is TGCGCCAGCAGTTCGACGGGAGCAGATACGCAGTATTTT. As protein: CASSSTGADTQYF.

Here the CDR3 reads CATQGTSGRINEQFF. CDR3 nucleotides: TGTGCCACCCAGGGGACTAGCGGGAGGATCAATGAGCAGTTCTTC. The rearrangement links TRBV5-4 to TRBJ2-1, with 15 bases that match TRBD2. CDR3 length: 15 amino acids. V was clipped by 9 bases and J by 6 bases; unmatched bases: 7. Germline lookup yields CDR1 SGHNT and CDR2 YYREEE (reference sequence).

The gene calls are TRBV7-8 and TRBJ2-5, with 9 bases that match TRBD2. This CDR3 region has 15 residues. Trimming removed 1 base from V and 7 bases from J; junction bases left unmatched: 7. Germline V CDR1 and CDR2: SGHVS, FQNEAQ. The DNA of the CDR3 is TGTGCCAGCAGCTTAGTAGAAGCGGGAGGAGGGACCCAGTACTTC. Translating it yields CASSLVEAGGGTQYF. The variable domain in full, with the rest retrieved from reference TRBV7-8 and TRBJ2-5, is GAGVSQSPRYKVAKRGQDVALRCDPISGHVSLFWYQQALGQGPEFLTYFQNEAQLDKSGLPSDRFFAERPEGSVSTLKIQRTQQEDSAVYLCASSLVEAGGGTQYFGPGTRLLVL.

As concerns this clone: Other DNA sequences within the sample encode an identical CDR3. This chain joins TRBV15 and TRBJ2-1, with D maybe TRBD1 (5 bases). The V gene lost 0 bases and the J gene lost 1 base, with 7 bases spanning the gap. Germline V CDR1 and CDR2: LNHNV, YYDKDF (reference sequence). This CDR3 is built from 15 residues. The CDR3, as DNA: TGTGCCACCAGCAGAGATGCAGGGTCCTACAATGAGCAGTTCTTC. Encoded protein: CATSRDAGSYNEQFF. Supplemented by reference TRBV15 and TRBJ2-1, the full variable domain reads DAMVIQNPRYQVTQFGKPVTLSCSQTLNHNVMYWYQQKSSQAPKLLFHYYDKDFNNEADTPDNFQSRRPNTSFCFLDIRSPGLGDTAMYLCATSRDAGSYNEQFFGPGTRLTVL.

The chain recombines TRBV19 with TRBJ1-1; TRBD1 agrees at 8 bases. V dropped 3 bases and J dropped 3; count of bases not matched to a gene: 9. Germline V gene sequence: CDR1 LNHDA, CDR2 SQIVND (reference sequence). This CDR3 has 16 amino acids. The CDR3 nucleotides read TGTGCCAGTAGTATGAGAGCGACAGGGGCGGACACTGAAGCTTTCTTT. As protein: CASSMRATGADTEAFF. The full variable domain, with the rest looked up from reference TRBV19 and TRBJ1-1, is DGGITQSPKYLFRKEGQNVTLSCEQNLNHDAMYWYRQDPGQGLRLIYYSQIVNDFQKGDIAEGYSVSREKKESFPLTVTSAQKNPTAFYLCASSMRATGADTEAFFGQGTRLTVV.

V usage is TRBV28 and J usage is TRBJ2-1; no clear D. This CDR3 region has 14 residues. Per germline, CDR1 MDHEN and CDR2 SYDVKM. V lost 6 bases, J lost 7 bases, and 16 bases lay in between. This chain's CDR3 is CASSAPSRANEQFF. The CDR3 DNA is TGTGCCAGCAGCGCTCCAAGCCGTGCAAATGAGCAGTTCTTC.

The V gene is TRBV5-1, the J gene TRBJ1-3; 7 positions match TRBD1. CDR3 length: 15 amino acids. CDR1 and CDR2 from the germline V gene are SGHRS and YFSETQ. V gave up 0 bases and J gave up 4 bases; unmatched junction bases: 4. The CDR3 sequence: CASSLAGDRGNTIYF. Written as DNA, the CDR3 is TGCGCCAGCAGCTTGGCCGGGGACAGAGGAAACACCATATATTTT.

The chain uses TRBV5-5 and TRBJ2-2; TRBD1 agrees at 7 bases. V lost 4 bases, J lost 2 bases, and 5 bases stayed unmatched. The CDR3 is made up of 15 amino acids. Germline loops: CDR1 SGHKS, CDR2 YYEKEE (reference sequence). As DNA, the CDR3 is TGTGCCAGCAGCACCGGGACAGCAAACACCGGGGAGCTGTTTTTT. This encodes CASSTGTANTGELFF.

The CDR3 is CASSETGETGELFF. The CDR3 DNA is TGTGCCAGTTCAGAGACAGGGGAGACCGGGGAGCTGTTTTTT. This chain links TRBV6-4 with TRBJ2-2; 8 positions agree with TRBD1. The ends lost 9 bases at V and 5 bases at J; junction bases unmatched: 8. Germline V gene sequence: CDR1 MRHNA, CDR2 SNTAGT. The CDR3 consists of 14 residues.

This clone occurred a few times. The CDR3 nucleotides are TGCGCCAGCAGTGATGCTAGCGGGACGGATACGCAGTATTTT. Its translation: CASSDASGTDTQYF. This chain links TRBV10-1 with TRBJ2-3; TRBD2 agrees at 9 bases. Germline V CDR1 and CDR2: WNHNN, SYGVQD (reference sequence). V trimming: 3 bases; J trimming: 6 bases; junction bases outside the gene matches: 4. This CDR3 spans 14 amino acids.

CDR3 coding DNA: TGTGCCAGTAGCAGGGACCTTCGGCGGGGCTACACCTTC. Residues: CASSRDLRRGYTF. The genes are TRBV19 and TRBJ1-2, with D possibly being TRBD1 (5 bases). This CDR3 contains 13 residues. CDR1 and CDR2 from the germline V gene are LNHDA and SQIVND (reference sequence). V lost 6 bases and J 8 bases, leaving 16 bases between the germline ends.